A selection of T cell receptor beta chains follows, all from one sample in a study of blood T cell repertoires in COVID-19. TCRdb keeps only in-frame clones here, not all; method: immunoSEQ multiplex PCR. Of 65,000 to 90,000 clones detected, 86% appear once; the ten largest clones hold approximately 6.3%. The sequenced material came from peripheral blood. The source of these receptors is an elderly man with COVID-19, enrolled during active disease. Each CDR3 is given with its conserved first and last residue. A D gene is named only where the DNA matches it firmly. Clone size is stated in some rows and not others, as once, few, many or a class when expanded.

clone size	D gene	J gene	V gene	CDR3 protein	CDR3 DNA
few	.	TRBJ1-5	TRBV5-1	CASSPGGNQPQHF	TGCGCCAGCAGCCCGGGGGGCAATCAGCCCCAGCATTTT
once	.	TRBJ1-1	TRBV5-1	CASSSSLMNTEAFF	TGCGCCAGCAGCTCGAGTCTCATGAACACTGAAGCTTTCTTT
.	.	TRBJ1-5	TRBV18	CASSPQVGGNSNQPQHF	TGTGCCAGCTCACCCCAAGTGGGGGGGAATAGCAATCAGCCCCAGCATTTT
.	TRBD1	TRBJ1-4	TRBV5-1	CASSLAQAGGTNEKLFF	TGCGCCAGCAGCTTGGCCCAGGCAGGGGGGACGAATGAAAAACTGTTTTTT
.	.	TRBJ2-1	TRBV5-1	CASNGGGENEQFF	TGCGCCAGCAATGGCGGGGGCGAAAATGAGCAGTTCTTC
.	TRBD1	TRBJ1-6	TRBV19	CASSMVHGQGNYSPLHF	TGTGCCAGTAGTATGGTCCACGGACAGGGGAATTATTCACCCCTCCACTTT
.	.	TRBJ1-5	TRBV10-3	CAISDSGRVGQPQHF	TGTGCCATCAGTGATTCAGGGAGGGTGGGCCAGCCCCAGCATTTT
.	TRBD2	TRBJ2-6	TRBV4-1	CASSQGPDRGLAAGANVLTF	TGCGCCAGCAGCCAAGGACCGGACAGGGGACTAGCGGCTGGGGCCAACGTCCTGACTTTC
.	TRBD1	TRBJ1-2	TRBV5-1	CASSTGVAHYGYTF	TGCGCCAGCAGTACAGGGGTGGCTCATTATGGCTACACCTTC
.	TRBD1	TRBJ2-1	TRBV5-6	CASSLVGGTYNEQFF	TGTGCCAGCAGCTTGGTAGGGGGCACCTACAATGAGCAGTTCTTC
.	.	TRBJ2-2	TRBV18	CASSAGRDAGELFF	TGTGCCAGCTCAGCGGGCCGGGATGCCGGGGAGCTGTTTTTT
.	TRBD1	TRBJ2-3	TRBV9	CASSVYGTGVDTQYF	TGTGCCAGCAGCGTATATGGGACAGGGGTAGATACGCAGTATTTT
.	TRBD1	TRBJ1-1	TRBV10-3	CAISGTGSMNTEAFF	TGTGCCATCAGCGGGACAGGATCTATGAACACTGAAGCTTTCTTT
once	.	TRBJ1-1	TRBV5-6	CASSLKGLAWGRTEAFF	TGTGCCAGCAGCTTGAAGGGGTTAGCGTGGGGGCGAACTGAAGCTTTCTTT
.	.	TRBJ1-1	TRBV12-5	CASGLMDSGTEAFF	TGTGCTAGTGGTTTGATGGACAGTGGCACTGAAGCTTTCTTT
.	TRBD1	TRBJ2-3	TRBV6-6	CASRTGTASTDTQYF	TGTGCCAGCAGGACGGGGACAGCTAGCACAGATACGCAGTATTTT
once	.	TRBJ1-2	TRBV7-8	CASSLGGRGGYGYTF	TGTGCCAGCAGCTTAGGTGGCAGGGGCGGCTATGGCTACACCTTC
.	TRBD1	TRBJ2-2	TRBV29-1	CSVDQGATGELFF	TGCAGCGTTGATCAGGGGGCGACCGGGGAGCTGTTTTTT
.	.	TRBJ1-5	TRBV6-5	CASSQLNQPQHF	TGTGCCAGCAGTCAACTCAATCAGCCCCAGCATTTT
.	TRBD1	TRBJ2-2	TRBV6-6	CASSWDRSGSGELFF	TGTGCCAGCAGTTGGGACAGGTCCGGGTCCGGGGAGCTGTTTTTT
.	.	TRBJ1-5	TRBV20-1	CSASQFNQPQHF	TGCAGTGCTAGTCAGTTCAATCAGCCCCAGCATTTT
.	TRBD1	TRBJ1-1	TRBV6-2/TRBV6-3	CASSYPTQGSDTEAFF	TGTGCCAGCAGTTACCCTACACAGGGGAGCGACACTGAAGCTTTCTTT
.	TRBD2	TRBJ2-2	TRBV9	CASSPTLAGGNTGELFF	TGTGCCAGCAGCCCGACTCTAGCGGGGGGGAACACCGGGGAGCTGTTTTTT
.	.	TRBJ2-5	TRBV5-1	CASRDTSGLQETQYF	TGCGCCAGCAGAGATACTTCCGGGTTACAAGAGACCCAGTACTTC
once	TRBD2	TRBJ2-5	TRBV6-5	CASRTGLAGPPPYF	TGTGCCAGCAGGACGGGACTAGCGGGGCCTCCCCCGTACTTC
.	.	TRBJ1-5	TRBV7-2	CASSAPPGQPQHF	TGTGCCAGCAGCGCCCCCCCCGGGCAGCCCCAGCATTTT
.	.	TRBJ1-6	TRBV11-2	CASSLVPTGYNSPLHF	TGTGCCAGCAGCTTAGTCCCGACAGGATATAATTCACCCCTCCACTTT
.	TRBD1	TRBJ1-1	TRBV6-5	CASTLQDRYTEAFF	TGTGCCAGCACCCTACAGGACAGGTACACTGAAGCTTTCTTT
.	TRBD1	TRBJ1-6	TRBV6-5	CASSFSGQGADSPLHF	TGTGCCAGCAGTTTCTCGGGACAGGGGGCGGATTCACCCCTCCACTTT
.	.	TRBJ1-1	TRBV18	CASSRDSRAFF	TGTGCCAGCTCACGTGACAGCCGAGCTTTCTTT
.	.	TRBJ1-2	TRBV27	CASSFPGIPNYGYTF	TGTGCCAGCAGTTTCCCAGGGATTCCCAACTATGGCTACACCTTC
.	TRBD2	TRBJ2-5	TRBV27	CASSPTPTSGEETQYF	TGTGCCAGCAGTCCGACCCCGACTAGCGGGGAAGAGACCCAGTACTTC
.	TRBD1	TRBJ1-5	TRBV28	CASSVGQGDQPQHF	TGTGCCAGCAGTGTGGGACAGGGAGACCAGCCCCAGCATTTT
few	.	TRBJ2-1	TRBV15	CATSRTRGYNEQFF	TGTGCCACCAGCAGAACCCGGGGCTACAATGAGCAGTTCTTC
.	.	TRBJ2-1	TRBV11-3	CASSQDRYNEQFF	TGTGCCAGCAGCCAGGACAGATACAATGAGCAGTTCTTC
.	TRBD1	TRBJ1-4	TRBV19	CASSRTGTVNEKLFF	TGTGCCAGTAGTAGGACCGGGACAGTGAATGAAAAACTGTTTTTT
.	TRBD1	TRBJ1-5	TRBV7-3	CASSDDRGRQPQHF	TGTGCCAGCAGCGATGACAGGGGACGTCAGCCCCAGCATTTT
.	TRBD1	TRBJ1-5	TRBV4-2	CASSQDGQAHSNQPQHF	TGTGCCAGCAGCCAAGATGGACAGGCCCATAGCAATCAGCCCCAGCATTTT
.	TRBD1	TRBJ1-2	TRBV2	CASSTTGGQGRGYTF	TGTGCCAGCAGTACTACAGGGGGCCAGGGACGGGGCTACACCTTC
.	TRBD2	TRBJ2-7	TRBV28	CASSLPQHGRGYEQYF	TGTGCCAGCAGTTTACCACAACACGGGAGGGGCTACGAGCAGTACTTC
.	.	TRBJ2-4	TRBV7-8	CASSFVAPGSKNIQYF	TGTGCCAGCAGCTTCGTAGCCCCAGGGTCTAAAAACATTCAGTACTTC
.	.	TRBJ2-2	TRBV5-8	CASSTGIKNTGELFF	TGTGCCAGCAGCACCGGTATTAAGAACACCGGGGAGCTGTTTTTT
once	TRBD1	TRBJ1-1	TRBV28	CASRGTGKNTEAFF	TGTGCCAGCAGGGGGACAGGGAAGAACACTGAAGCTTTCTTT
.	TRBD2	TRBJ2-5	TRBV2	CARSSGLAAETQYF	TGTGCCAGGAGCTCGGGACTAGCGGCAGAGACCCAGTACTTC
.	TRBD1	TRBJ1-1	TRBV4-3	CASSQDLRGPDTEAFF	TGCGCCAGCAGCCAAGATTTAAGGGGGCCGGACACTGAAGCTTTCTTT
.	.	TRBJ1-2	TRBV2	CASSGEGYTF	TGTGCCAGCAGTGGGGAGGGCTACACCTTC